The clone carrying this T cell receptor (beta chain) was recorded many times. Its antigen remains unidentified. The V segment lost 5 bases and the J segment 6 bases; nucleotides outside the gene matches: 13. The CDR3 is 16 residues long. The germline CDR1 and CDR2 sequences are MNHEY and SMNVEV (reference sequence). In TCRdb, the reads were re-called with MiXCR into one record per CDR3 protein. The sample records about 920,000 distinct CDR3 sequences, less than 40% being singletons. The data originate from a study of T cell repertoires in cytomegalovirus infection. Study-wide background: HLA-C-restricted CMV epitopes, recently identified, and well-studied HLA-B-restricted ones were used by the study. Public TCR beta signatures indicated both CMV infection and matching HLA type.

Study results and caveats: Cumulated frequencies of public TCR beta families served to identify carriers of CMV plus the relevant HLA. In two of eight donors, the top clonotype was HLA-C-restricted CMV-specific.

This receptor was identified in a human donor in good health (CMV status not recorded). Some clones in this sample may be carry-over from other donors' samples. The sample in question was cultured CD8+ T cells from PBMCs, obtained from culture after CMV antigen stimulation. The genes are TRBV27 and TRBJ2-4, with 7 bases lining up with TRBD1. In nucleotides, the CDR3 is TGTGCCAGCAGTCACTCACAGGGGTTGGCTCGAAACATTCAGTACTTC. This encodes CASSHSQGLARNIQYF.